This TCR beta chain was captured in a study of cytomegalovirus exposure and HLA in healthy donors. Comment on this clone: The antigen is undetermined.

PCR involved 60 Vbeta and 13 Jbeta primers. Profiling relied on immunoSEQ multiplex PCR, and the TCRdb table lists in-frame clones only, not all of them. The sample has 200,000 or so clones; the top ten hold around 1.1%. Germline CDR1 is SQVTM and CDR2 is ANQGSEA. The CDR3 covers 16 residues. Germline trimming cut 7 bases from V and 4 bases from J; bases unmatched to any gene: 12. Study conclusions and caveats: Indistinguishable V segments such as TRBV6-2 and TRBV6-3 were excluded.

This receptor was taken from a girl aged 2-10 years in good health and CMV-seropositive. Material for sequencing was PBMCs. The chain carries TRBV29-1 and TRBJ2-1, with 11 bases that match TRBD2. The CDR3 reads CSGGGTSGKPYNEQFF. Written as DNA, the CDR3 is TGCAGCGGGGGGGGGACTAGCGGCAAACCGTACAATGAGCAGTTCTTC.